The entry below gives a single TCR beta chain sequence along with its context. CDR1 and CDR2 from the germline V gene are SGHTA and FQGTGA. Trimming took 3 bases from V and 4 from J, leaving 15 bases between them. There are 16 residues in the CDR3. The data are from a study of cytomegalovirus exposure and HLA in healthy donors. Use of 60 Vbeta and 13 Jbeta primers characterized the PCR. Sequencing used immunoSEQ multiplex PCR; TCRdb keeps in-frame clones, though not all of them. In total, the table holds tens of thousands of clones. This chain joins TRBV7-3 and TRBJ2-2, with D possibly being TRBD1 (6 bases). Input material: PBMCs. This clonotype originated in a man aged 30 to 45 in good health and CMV-seropositive. This CDR3 is CASSFGGPISTGELFF. The CDR3, as DNA: TGTGCCAGCAGCTTTGGGGGCCCTATTTCCACCGGGGAGCTGTTTTTT.